This T cell receptor beta chain is drawn from a study of beta chain features in type 1 diabetes. Overall study context: When patients were set against healthy donors, age, gender and cell yields were similar.

V was cut by 2 bases and J by 2 bases, with 10 bases left in between. CDR1 is MNHNY and CDR2 is SVGAGI in the germline V gene (reference sequence). This CDR3 has 14 residues. Whole-study findings and limits: The study found moderately but significantly shorter TCRB CDR3s in all four CD4+ subsets of Type 1 diabetes patients.

What was sequenced were expressed TCRB transcripts, since all of the isolated RNA had been reverse transcribed. Using immunoSEQ multiplex PCR, the repertoire was profiled, and TCRdb retains in-frame clones only, with some absent. The data contain under 450,000 clones, about 16% of them singletons. Sorted CD4+ subsets: naive, central memory, regulatory, stem cell-like memory (CD45RO/CCR7/CD25/CD127/CD95/CD27 panel). The table lists this clone with a few counts. Its antigen is still unknown. The sequence derives from a young woman in good health. The specimen sequenced was naive CD4+ T cells from blood. The chain has TRBV6-6 and TRBJ2-7; possible D gene TRBD1, 6 bases. CDR3 in amino acids: CASSYGQSPYEQYF. The CDR3 DNA is TGTGCCAGCAGTTACGGACAGTCTCCCTACGAGCAGTACTTC.